This paragraph covers one T cell receptor beta chain sequence. This sample was included in a study of blood T cell repertoires in COVID-19. Overall study context: The study drew acute and convalescent COVID-19 samples from the United States, Italy and Spain. PBMCs, B-cell-depleted T cells, or T cells provided the cDNA or gDNA that made up the material.

Per the original data handling: Counts of nucleated cells, estimated from reference gene primer amplification, were obtained. Using immunoSEQ multiplex PCR, the repertoire was profiled, and TCRdb retains in-frame clones only, with some absent. D and trimming were read from the DNA, whereas the V and J calls and clone size are those reported in that table. This sample has about 140,000 clones; 77% occur once, and the top ten carry roughly 9%. Germline CDR1 is SGHKS and CDR2 is YYEKEE (reference sequence). Trimming took 0 bases from V and 4 from J; bases not matched to a gene: 4. The CDR3 runs 15 residues.

Input material: peripheral blood. This receptor was taken from a woman aged 45-65 years with active or convalescent COVID-19. This chain connects TRBV5-5 to TRBJ2-7; 10 positions agree with TRBD2. The DNA of the CDR3 is TGTGCCAGCAGCTTGGAGCGGGAGGGCGGTTACGAGCAGTACTTC. It is translated as CASSLEREGGYEQYF. Combining the CDR3 with reference TRBV5-5 and TRBJ2-7 gives the whole variable domain DAGVTQSPTHLIKTRGQQVTLRCSPISGHKSVSWYQQVLGQGPQFIFQYYEKEERGRGNFPDRFSARQFPNYSSELNVNALLLGDSALYLCASSLEREGGYEQYFGPGTRLTVT.